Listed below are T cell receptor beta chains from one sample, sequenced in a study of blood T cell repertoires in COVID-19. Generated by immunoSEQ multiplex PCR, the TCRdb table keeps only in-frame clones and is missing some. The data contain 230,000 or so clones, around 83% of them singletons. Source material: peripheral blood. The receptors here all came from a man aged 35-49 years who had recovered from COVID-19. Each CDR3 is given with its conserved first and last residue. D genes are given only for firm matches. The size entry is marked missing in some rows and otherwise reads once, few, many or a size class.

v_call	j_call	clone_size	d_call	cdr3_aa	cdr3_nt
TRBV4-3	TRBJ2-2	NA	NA	CASSQDGEAENTGELFF	TGCGCCAGCAGCCAAGATGGAGAGGCGGAGAACACCGGGGAGCTGTTTTTT
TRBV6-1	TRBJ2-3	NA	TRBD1	CASSARTGGKDADTQYF	TGTGCCAGCAGTGCCCGGACAGGGGGAAAAGATGCAGATACGCAGTATTTT
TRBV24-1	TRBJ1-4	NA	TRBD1	CATSPVCPGTGLCNEKLFF	TGTGCCACCAGCCCCGTTTGCCCCGGGACAGGACTTTGTAATGAAAAACTGTTTTTT
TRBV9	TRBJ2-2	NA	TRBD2	CASSVVPSGSPAGELFF	TGTGCCAGCAGCGTAGTTCCCAGCGGGAGTCCCGCCGGGGAGCTGTTTTTT
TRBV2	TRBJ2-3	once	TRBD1	CASRTGGGKNTDTQYF	TGTGCCAGCAGGACAGGGGGGGGCAAGAACACAGATACGCAGTATTTT
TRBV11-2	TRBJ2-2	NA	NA	CASSLGANTGELFF	TGTGCCAGCAGCTTAGGAGCGAACACCGGGGAGCTGTTTTTT
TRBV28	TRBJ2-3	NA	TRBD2	CASSLTSAPDTQYF	TGTGCCAGCAGCCTGACTAGCGCCCCAGATACGCAGTATTTT
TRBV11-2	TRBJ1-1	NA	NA	CASSLDPAGRTEAFF	TGTGCCAGCAGCTTAGATCCGGCGGGGAGAACTGAAGCTTTCTTT
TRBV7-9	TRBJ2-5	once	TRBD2	CASSLEASGGLRRETQYF	TGTGCCAGCAGCTTAGAAGCGAGCGGGGGGCTTCGGCGGGAGACCCAGTACTTC
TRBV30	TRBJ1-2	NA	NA	CAILWSGYTF	TGTGCCATACTCTGGTCTGGCTACACCTTC
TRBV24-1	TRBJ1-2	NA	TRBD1	CATSDSSGQADGYTF	TGTGCCACCAGTGATTCGTCGGGACAGGCAGATGGCTACACCTTC
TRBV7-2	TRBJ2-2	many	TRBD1	CASSPNTGGYTGELFF	TGTGCCAGCAGCCCAAACACAGGGGGCTACACCGGGGAGCTGTTTTTT
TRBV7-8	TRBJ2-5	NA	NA	CASSPNPRVLETQYF	TGTGCCAGCAGCCCCAACCCCAGGGTTCTAGAGACCCAGTACTTC
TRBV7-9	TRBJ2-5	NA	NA	CASSFLSEKETQYF	TGTGCCAGCAGCTTCCTTAGTGAGAAAGAGACCCAGTACTTC
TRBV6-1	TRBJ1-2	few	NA	CASSELLGRANYGYTF	TGTGCCAGCAGTGAATTACTGGGCAGAGCTAACTATGGCTACACCTTC
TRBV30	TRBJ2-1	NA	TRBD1	CAYLRDRGHEQFF	TGTGCCTACCTCCGGGACAGGGGCCATGAGCAGTTCTTC
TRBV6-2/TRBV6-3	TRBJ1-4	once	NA	CASRYPRGGAEKLFF	TGTGCCAGCAGGTACCCGAGGGGGGGTGCCGAAAAACTGTTTTTT
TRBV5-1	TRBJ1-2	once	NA	CASSFGGAGERAF	TGCGCCAGCAGTTTTGGTGGGGCAGGGGAGCGCGCCTTC
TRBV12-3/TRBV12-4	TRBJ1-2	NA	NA	CASSLVGGNGYTF	TGTGCCAGCAGTTTAGTCGGGGGAAACGGCTACACCTTC
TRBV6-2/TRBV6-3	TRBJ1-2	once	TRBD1	CASSPSTGGGYTF	TGTGCCAGCAGCCCGAGTACAGGGGGCGGCTACACCTTC
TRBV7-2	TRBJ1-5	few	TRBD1	CASSTGTVINQPQHF	TGTGCCAGCAGCACCGGGACAGTGATCAATCAGCCCCAGCATTTT
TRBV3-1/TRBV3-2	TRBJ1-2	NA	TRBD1	CASSQDMTGGVYGYTF	TGTGCCAGCAGCCAAGATATGACAGGGGGGGTCTATGGCTACACCTTC
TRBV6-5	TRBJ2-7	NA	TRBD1	CASSNRDRGSYEQYF	TGTGCCAGCAGTAACCGGGACAGGGGTTCCTACGAGCAGTACTTC
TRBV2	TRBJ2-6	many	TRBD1	CASRGTGLLSGANVLTF	TGTGCCAGCAGGGGGACAGGGCTCCTCTCTGGGGCCAACGTCCTGACTTTC
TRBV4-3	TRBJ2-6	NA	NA	CASSHIQDSGANVLTF	TGCGCCAGCAGCCATATACAGGACTCTGGGGCCAACGTCCTGACTTTC
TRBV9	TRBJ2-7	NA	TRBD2	CASSGGLAGEYEQYF	TGTGCCAGCAGCGGCGGACTAGCGGGAGAATACGAGCAGTACTTC
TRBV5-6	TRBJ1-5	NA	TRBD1	CASSFGTGVQPQHF	TGTGCCAGCAGCTTCGGGACAGGGGTTCAGCCCCAGCATTTT
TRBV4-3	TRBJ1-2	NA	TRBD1	CASSQDRGGAYDGYTF	TGCGCCAGCAGCCAAGATCGAGGGGGCGCTTATGATGGCTACACCTTC
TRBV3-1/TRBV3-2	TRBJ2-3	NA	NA	CASSPHSGMGTDTQYF	TGTGCCAGCAGCCCCCATTCGGGGATGGGGACAGATACGCAGTATTTT
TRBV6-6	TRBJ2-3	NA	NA	CASSPGRSDRRVGTQYF	TGTGCCAGCAGTCCCGGCCGAAGCGACCGCCGGGTTGGTACGCAGTATTTT
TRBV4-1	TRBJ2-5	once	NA	CASSQDPSVETQYF	TGCGCCAGCAGCCAAGATCCTAGTGTGGAGACCCAGTACTTC
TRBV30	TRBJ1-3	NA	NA	CAWSVQGNTIYF	TGTGCCTGGAGTGTTCAAGGAAACACCATATATTTT
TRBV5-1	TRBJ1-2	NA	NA	CASSFREAPNYGYTF	TGCGCCAGCAGCTTTAGAGAGGCCCCAAACTATGGCTACACCTTC
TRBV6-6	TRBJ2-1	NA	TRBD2	CASRALAGVGEQFF	TGTGCCAGCAGGGCGCTAGCGGGAGTGGGTGAGCAGTTCTTC
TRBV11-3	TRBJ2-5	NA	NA	CASSSRNGGQETQYF	TGTGCCAGCAGCTCTCGTAACGGGGGACAAGAGACCCAGTACTTC
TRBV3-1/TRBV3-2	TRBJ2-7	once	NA	CASSSGSTRDLPYEQYF	TGTGCCAGCAGCTCTGGGAGTACTCGCGATCTGCCCTACGAGCAGTACTTC
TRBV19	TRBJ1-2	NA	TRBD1	CACNVTGGDGYTF	TGTGCCTGTAACGTGACAGGGGGGGATGGCTACACCTTC
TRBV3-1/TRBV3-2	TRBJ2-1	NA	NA	CASSQVPGIGRNEQFF	TGTGCCAGCAGCCAAGTCCCGGGGATTGGTCGGAATGAGCAGTTCTTC
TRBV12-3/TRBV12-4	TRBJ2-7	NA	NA	CASSSGLPYEQYF	TGTGCCAGCAGTTCGGGACTGCCTTACGAGCAGTACTTC
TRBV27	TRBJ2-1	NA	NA	CASAGLSSYNEQFF	TGTGCCAGCGCGGGACTCAGCTCCTACAATGAGCAGTTCTTC
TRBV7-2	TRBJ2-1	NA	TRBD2	CASSQRTSGWGEQFF	TGTGCCAGCAGCCAAAGGACTAGCGGGTGGGGTGAGCAGTTCTTC
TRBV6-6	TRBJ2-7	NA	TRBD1	CASSTGQGTYEQYF	TGTGCCAGCAGTACGGGACAGGGGACCTACGAGCAGTACTTC
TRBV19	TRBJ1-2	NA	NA	CASSPPRQRGVHGYTF	TGTGCCAGTAGTCCACCTCGACAGCGGGGAGTCCATGGCTACACCTTC
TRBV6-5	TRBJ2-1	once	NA	CASSYVPYDEQFF	TGTGCCAGCAGTTACGTCCCCTATGATGAGCAGTTCTTC
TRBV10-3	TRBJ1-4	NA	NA	CAISVGVGGGEKLFF	TGTGCCATCAGTGTCGGTGTAGGAGGAGGTGAAAAACTGTTTTTT